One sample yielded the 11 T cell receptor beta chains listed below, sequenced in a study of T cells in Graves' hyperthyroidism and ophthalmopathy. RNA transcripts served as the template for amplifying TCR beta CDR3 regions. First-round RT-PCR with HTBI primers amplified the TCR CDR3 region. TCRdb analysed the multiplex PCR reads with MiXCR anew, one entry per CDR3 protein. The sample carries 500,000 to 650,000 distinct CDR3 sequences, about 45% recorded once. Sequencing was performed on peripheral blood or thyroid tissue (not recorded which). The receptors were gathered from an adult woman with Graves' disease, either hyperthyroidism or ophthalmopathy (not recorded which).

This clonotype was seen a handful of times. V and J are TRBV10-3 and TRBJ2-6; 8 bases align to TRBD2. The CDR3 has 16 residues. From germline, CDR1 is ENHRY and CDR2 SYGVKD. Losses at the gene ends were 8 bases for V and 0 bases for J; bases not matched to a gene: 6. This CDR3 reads CAIGTSYFSGANVLTF. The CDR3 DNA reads TGTGCCATCGGGACTAGTTACTTCTCTGGGGCCAACGTCCTGACTTTC.

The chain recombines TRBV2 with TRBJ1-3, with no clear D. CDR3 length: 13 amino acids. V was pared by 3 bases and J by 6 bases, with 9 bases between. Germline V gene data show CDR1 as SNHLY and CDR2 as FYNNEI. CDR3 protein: CASSDVPPNTIYF. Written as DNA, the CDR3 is TGTGCCAGCAGTGATGTACCTCCAAACACCATATATTTT.

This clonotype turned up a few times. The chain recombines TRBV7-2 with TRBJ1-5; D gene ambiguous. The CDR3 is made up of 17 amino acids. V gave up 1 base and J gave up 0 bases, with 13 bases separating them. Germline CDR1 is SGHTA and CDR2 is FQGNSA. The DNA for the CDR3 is TGTGCCAGCAGCTTAGGTTCAGTACAGACTAGCAATCAGCCCCAGCATTTT. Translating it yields CASSLGSVQTSNQPQHF.

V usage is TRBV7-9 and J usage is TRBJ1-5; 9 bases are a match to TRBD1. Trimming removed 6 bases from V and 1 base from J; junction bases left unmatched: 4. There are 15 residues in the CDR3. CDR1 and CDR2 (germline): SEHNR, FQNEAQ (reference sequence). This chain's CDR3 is CASRQGAISNQPQHF. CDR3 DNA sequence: TGTGCCAGCAGACAGGGGGCGATCAGCAATCAGCCCCAGCATTTT.

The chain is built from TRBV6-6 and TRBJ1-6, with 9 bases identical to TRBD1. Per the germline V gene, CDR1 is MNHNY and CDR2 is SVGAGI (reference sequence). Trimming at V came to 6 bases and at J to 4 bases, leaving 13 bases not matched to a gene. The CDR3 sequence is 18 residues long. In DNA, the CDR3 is TGTGCCAGCAGCCACAGGGGGCGGCGGGGACCTTATAATTCACCCCTCCACTTT. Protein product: CASSHRGRRGPYNSPLHF.

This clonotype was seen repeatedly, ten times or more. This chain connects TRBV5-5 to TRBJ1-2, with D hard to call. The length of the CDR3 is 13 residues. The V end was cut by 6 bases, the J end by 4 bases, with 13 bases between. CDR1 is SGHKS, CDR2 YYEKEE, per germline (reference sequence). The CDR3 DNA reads TGTGCCAGCACCTACACCGCGGCCTATGGCTACACCTTC. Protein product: CASTYTAAYGYTF. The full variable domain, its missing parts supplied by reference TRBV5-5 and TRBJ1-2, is DAGVTQSPTHLIKTRGQQVTLRCSPISGHKSVSWYQQVLGQGPQFIFQYYEKEERGRGNFPDRFSARQFPNYSSELNVNALLLGDSALYLCASTYTAAYGYTFGSGTRLTVV.

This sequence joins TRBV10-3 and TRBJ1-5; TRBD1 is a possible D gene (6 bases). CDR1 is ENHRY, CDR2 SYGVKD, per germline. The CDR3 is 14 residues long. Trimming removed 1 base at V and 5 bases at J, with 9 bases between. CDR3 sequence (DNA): TGTGCCATCAGTGAGTACAGGGCGGATCAGCCCCAGCATTTT. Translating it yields CAISEYRADQPQHF.

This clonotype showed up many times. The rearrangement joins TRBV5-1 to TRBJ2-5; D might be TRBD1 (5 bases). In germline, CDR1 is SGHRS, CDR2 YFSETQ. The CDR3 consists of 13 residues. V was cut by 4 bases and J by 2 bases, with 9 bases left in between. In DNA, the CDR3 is TGCGCCAGCAGCCGGACAAAACAAGAGACCCAGTACTTC. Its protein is CASSRTKQETQYF.

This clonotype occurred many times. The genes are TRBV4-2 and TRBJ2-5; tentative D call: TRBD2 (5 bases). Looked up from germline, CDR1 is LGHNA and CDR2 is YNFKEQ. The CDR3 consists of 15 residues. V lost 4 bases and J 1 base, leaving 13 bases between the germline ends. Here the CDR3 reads CASSPSGTAQETQYF. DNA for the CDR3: TGTGCCAGCAGCCCCAGCGGAACGGCCCAAGAGACCCAGTACTTC.

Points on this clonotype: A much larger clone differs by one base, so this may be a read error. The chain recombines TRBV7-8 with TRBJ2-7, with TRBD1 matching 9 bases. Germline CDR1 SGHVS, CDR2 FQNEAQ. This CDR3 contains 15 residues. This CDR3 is CASSLARTGVYEQCF. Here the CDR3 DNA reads TGTGCCAGCAGCTTAGCGCGGACAGGGGTCTACGAGCAGTGCTTC.

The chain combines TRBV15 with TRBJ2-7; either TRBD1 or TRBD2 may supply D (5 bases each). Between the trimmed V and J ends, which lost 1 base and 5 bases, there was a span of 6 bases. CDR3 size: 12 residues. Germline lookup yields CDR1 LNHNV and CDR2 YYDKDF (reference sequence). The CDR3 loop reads CATSRGGDEQYF. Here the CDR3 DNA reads TGTGCCACCAGCAGAGGAGGGGACGAGCAGTACTTC.